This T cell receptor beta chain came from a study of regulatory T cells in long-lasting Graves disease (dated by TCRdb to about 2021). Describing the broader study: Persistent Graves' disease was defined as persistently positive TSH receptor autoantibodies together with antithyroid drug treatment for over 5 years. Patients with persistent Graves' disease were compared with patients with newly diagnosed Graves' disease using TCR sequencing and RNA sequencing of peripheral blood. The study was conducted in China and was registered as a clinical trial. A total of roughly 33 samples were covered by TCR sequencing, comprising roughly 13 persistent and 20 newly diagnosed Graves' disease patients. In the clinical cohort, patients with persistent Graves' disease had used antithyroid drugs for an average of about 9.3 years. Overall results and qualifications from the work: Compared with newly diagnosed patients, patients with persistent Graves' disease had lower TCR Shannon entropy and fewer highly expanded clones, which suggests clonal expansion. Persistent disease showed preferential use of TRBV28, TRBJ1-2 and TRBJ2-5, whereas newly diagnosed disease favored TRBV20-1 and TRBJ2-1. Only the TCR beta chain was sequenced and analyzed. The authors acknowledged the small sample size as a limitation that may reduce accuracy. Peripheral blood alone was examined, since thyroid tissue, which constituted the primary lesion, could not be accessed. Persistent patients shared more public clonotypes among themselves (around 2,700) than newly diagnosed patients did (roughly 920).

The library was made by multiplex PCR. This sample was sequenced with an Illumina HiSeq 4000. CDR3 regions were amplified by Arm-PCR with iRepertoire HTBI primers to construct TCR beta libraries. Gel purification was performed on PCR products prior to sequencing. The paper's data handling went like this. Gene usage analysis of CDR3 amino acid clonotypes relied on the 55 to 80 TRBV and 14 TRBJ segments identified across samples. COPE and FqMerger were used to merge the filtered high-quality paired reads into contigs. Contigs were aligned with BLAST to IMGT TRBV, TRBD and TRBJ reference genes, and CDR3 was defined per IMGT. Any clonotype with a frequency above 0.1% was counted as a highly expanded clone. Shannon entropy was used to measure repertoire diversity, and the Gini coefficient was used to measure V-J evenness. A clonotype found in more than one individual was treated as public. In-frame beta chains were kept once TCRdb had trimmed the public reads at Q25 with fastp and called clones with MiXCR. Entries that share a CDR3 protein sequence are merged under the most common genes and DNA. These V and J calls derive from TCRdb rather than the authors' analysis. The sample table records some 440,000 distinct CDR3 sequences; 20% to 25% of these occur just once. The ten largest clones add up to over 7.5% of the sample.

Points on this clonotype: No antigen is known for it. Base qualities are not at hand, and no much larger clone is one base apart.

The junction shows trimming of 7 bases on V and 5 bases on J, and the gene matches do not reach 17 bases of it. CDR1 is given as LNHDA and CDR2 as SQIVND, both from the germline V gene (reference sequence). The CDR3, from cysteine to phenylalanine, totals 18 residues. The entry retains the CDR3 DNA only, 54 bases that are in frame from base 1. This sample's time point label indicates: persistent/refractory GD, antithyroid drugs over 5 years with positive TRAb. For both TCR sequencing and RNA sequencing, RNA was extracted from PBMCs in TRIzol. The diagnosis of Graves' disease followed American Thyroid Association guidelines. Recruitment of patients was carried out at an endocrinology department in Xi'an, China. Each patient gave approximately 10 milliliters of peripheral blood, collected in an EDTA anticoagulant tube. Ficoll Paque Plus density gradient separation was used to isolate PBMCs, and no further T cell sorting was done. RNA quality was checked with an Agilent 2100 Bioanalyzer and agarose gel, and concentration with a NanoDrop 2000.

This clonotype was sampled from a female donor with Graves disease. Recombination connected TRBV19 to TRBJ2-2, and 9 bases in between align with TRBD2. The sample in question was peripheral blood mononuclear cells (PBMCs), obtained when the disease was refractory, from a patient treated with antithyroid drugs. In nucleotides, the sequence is TGTGCCAGTACCTCAAGGGCGGGAGGGCCCGGGGAGACCGGGGAGCTGTTTTTT. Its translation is CASTSRAGGPGETGELFF. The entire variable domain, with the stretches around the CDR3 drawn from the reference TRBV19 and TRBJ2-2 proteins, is DGGITQSPKYLFRKEGQNVTLSCEQNLNHDAMYWYRQDPGQGLRLIYYSQIVNDFQKGDIAEGYSVSREKKESFPLTVTSAQKNPTAFYLCASTSRAGGPGETGELFFGEGSRLTVL.